This TCR beta chain derives from a study of T cells in Graves' hyperthyroidism and ophthalmopathy. Trimming shortened V by 0 bases and J by 6 bases, and 12 bases separated the two germline ends. CDR1 is SEHNR, CDR2 FQNEAQ, per germline (reference sequence). The CDR3 has 14 amino acids. Amplification of TCR beta CDR3 regions was performed using RNA transcripts as template. HTBI primers were the set used in a first-round RT-PCR of the TCR CDR3. TCRdb re-called the multiplex PCR reads through MiXCR, storing one row per CDR3 protein. The repertoire holds under 350,000 distinct CDR3 sequences, with 18% as singletons.

V and J are TRBV7-9 and TRBJ2-7; maybe TRBD2 (5 bases). This receptor was obtained from a woman between 50 and 59 years old with Graves' hyperthyroidism. Sequenced input: blood. The CDR3 loop is CASSLAGARGEQYF. CDR3 DNA: TGTGCCAGCAGCTTAGCGGGAGCCCGGGGCGAGCAGTACTTC.